This T cell receptor beta chain emerged from a study of tumor-infiltrating lymphocytes in primary liver carcinoma. Study-wide context: Stage T1-T3 N0M0 tumors measured roughly 4 to 11 cm at most.

Constant-region priming of around 500 ng total RNA yielded TCR beta cDNA. Researchers made the TCR beta libraries by running three nested multiplex PCR rounds with slightly modified ARM-PCR. TRBV1-TRBV30 forward primers paired with a C-beta reverse primer drove the first two PCR rounds, around 10 cycles each. TCRdb independently ran MiXCR on the multiplex PCR reads; one entry per CDR3 protein. The sample shows approximately 340,000 distinct CDR3 sequences, approximately 64% of them seen only once. The V gene's germline CDR1 is MDHEN and CDR2 SYDVKM. V was trimmed by 10 bases and J by 7 bases, leaving 14 bases between them. CDR3 length: 13 amino acids. Whole-study findings and limits: Tumors had a top-250-clone fraction that was significantly higher than blood (p = 0.039).

Unsorted whole blood supplied the RNA, and germline DNA was extracted too. Regarding this clonotype: What it recognizes is unknown.

The gene calls are TRBV28 and TRBJ1-6; D is ambiguous. The sequenced sample consisted of peripheral blood. The receptor was isolated from a man aged 40-55 years with primary liver carcinoma and hepatitis B virus infection. The CDR3 loop is CAIRNPGNSPLHF. The CDR3 DNA reads as TGTGCCATCCGGAATCCGGGCAATTCACCCCTCCACTTT. The full variable domain, in which reference TRBV28 and TRBJ1-6 provide the parts outside the CDR3, is DVKVTQSSRYLVKRTGEKVFLECVQDMDHENMFWYRQDPGLGLRLIYFSYDVKMKEKGDIPEGYSVSREKKERFSLILESASTNQTSMYLCAIRNPGNSPLHFGNGTRLTVT.